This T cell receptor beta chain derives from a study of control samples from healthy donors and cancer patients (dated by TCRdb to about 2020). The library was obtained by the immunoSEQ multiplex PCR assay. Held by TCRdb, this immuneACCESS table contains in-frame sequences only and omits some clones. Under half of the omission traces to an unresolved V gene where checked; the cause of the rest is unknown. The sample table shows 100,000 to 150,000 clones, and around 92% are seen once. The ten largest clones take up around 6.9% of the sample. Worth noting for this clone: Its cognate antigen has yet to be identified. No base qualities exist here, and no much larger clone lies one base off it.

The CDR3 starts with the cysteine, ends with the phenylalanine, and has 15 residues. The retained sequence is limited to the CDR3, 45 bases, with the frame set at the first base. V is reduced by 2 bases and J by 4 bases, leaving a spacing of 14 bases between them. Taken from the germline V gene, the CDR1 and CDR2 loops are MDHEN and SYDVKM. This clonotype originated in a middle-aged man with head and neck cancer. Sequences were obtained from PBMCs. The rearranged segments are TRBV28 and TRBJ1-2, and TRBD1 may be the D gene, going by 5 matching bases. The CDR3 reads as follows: CASSLLWGDSYGYTF. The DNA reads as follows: TGTGCCAGCAGTTTACTATGGGGTGACAGCTATGGCTACACCTTC.